This TCR beta chain was sequenced during a study of cytomegalovirus exposure and HLA in healthy donors. With respect to this clone: Its target is not known.

Likely unrecorded immune exposures existed in these nominally healthy donors. General study findings and limits: The listing of fewer than 200 TCR beta chains classed them as cytomegalovirus-associated.

V lost 3 bases and J lost 6; bases outside the gene matches: 6. CDR1 and CDR2 from the germline V gene are ENHRY and SYGVKD. The length of the CDR3 is 16 residues. 13 Jbeta primers and 60 Vbeta primers were used for the PCR. Sequenced by immunoSEQ multiplex PCR; TCRdb stores in-frame clones only, minus some. This sample's table has some 84,000 clones. The J gene is TRBJ1-6, the V gene TRBV10-3; TRBD1 matches 9 bases. The material sequenced was PBMCs. The sequence was obtained from a man between 45 and 60 years old in good health and CMV-seronegative. The CDR3 loop reads CAISDPGTGSNSPLHF. CDR3 bases: TGTGCCATCAGTGATCCCGGGACAGGGTCTAATTCACCCCTCCACTTT.